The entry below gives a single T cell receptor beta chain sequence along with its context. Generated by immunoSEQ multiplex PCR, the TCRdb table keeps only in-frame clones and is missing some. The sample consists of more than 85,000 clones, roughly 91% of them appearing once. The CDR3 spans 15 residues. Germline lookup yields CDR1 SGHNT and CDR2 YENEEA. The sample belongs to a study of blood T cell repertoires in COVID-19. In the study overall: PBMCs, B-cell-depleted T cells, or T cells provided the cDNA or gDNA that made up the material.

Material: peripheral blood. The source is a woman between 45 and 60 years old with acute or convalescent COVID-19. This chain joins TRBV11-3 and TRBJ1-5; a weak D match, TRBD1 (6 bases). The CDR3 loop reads CCGSAGAVGNQPQHF. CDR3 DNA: TGTTGTGGGTCGGCAGGGGCTGTGGGCAATCAGCCCCAGCATTTT. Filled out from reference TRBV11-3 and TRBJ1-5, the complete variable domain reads EAGVVQSPRYKIIEKKQPVAFWCNPISGHNTLYWYLQNLGQGPELLIRYENEEAVDDSQLPKDRFSAERLKGVDSTLKIQPAELGDSAVYLCCGSAGAVGNQPQHFGDGTRLSIL.